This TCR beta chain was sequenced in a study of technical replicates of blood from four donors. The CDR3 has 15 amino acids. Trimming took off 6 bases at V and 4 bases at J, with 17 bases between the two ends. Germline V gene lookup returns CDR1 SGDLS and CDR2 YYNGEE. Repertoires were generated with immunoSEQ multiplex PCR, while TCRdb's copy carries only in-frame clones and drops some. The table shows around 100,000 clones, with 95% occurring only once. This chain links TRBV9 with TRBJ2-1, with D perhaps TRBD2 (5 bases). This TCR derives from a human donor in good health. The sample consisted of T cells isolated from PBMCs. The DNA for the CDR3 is TGTGCCAGCAAAAGGGAGCCAGCGCCTTACAATGAGCAGTTCTTC. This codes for CASKREPAPYNEQFF.